What follows are 12 T cell receptor beta chains derived from one specimen sequenced in a study of OX40 agonist ivuxolimab in advanced cancers. Generated by immunoSEQ multiplex PCR, the TCRdb table keeps only in-frame clones and is missing some. This sample has roughly 100,000 clones, with roughly 89% found just once. The sequences come from CD4+ or CD8+ T cells sorted from blood, collected in a trial of the OX40 agonist ivuxolimab. Every receptor here comes from an adult with an advanced solid tumor such as melanoma, head and neck, liver or kidney cancer.

V and J are TRBV7-8 and TRBJ1-3; D is ambiguous. V was cut by 5 bases and J by 4 bases, with 21 bases left in between. The CDR3 extends over 17 amino acids. The V gene's germline CDR1 is SGHVS and CDR2 FQNEAQ. CDR3 loop: CASSLVDPKGSGNTIYF. DNA for the CDR3: TGTGCCAGCAGCCTCGTCGACCCCAAAGGTAGCGGAAACACCATATATTTT.

This clone occurred many times. This chain links TRBV19 with TRBJ1-2, with D maybe TRBD1 (6 bases). The CDR3 has 13 amino acids. Per the germline V gene, CDR1 is LNHDA and CDR2 is SQIVND (reference sequence). Between the trimmed V and J ends, which lost 6 bases and 2 bases, there was a span of 10 bases. CDR3 DNA sequence: TGTGCCAGTAGCAATACAGGGAACTATGGCTACACCTTC. Translating gives CASSNTGNYGYTF.

This chain links TRBV5-1 with TRBJ1-1; D is unresolved. V lost 4 bases and J 2 bases, leaving 12 bases between the germline ends. Per germline, CDR1 SGHRS and CDR2 YFSETQ. The CDR3 sequence is 14 residues long. The DNA of the CDR3 is TGCGCCAGCAGCAAGGGCCCCGCCAACACTGAAGCTTTCTTT. Residues: CASSKGPANTEAFF. Using reference TRBV5-1 and TRBJ1-1 for the parts outside the CDR3, the full variable domain is KAGVTQTPRYLIKTRGQQVTLSCSPISGHRSVSWYQQTPGQGLQFLFEYFSETQRNKGNFPGRFSGRQFSNSRSEMNVSTLELGDSALYLCASSKGPANTEAFFGQGTRLTVV.

This rearrangement joins TRBV6-5 to TRBJ2-7, with 9 bases that match TRBD1. Germline V CDR1 and CDR2: MNHEY, SVGAGI. V lost 3 bases, J lost 3 bases, and 9 bases stayed unmatched. The CDR3 is made up of 16 amino acids. DNA for the CDR3: TGTGCCAGCAGTTATCGAGGAGGACAGGGGATCTACGAGCAGTACTTC. It encodes CASSYRGGQGIYEQYF.

In its sample, this clone was seen once. V and J are TRBV5-8 and TRBJ2-1; tentatively, D is TRBD2 (6 bases). In germline, CDR1 is SGHTS, CDR2 YDEGEE. This CDR3 contains 16 residues. V was trimmed by 4 bases and J by 1 base, leaving 15 bases between them. CDR3: CASSLGTVESYNEQFF. CDR3 DNA sequence: TGTGCCAGCAGCCTTGGGACTGTCGAATCCTACAATGAGCAGTTCTTC. Using reference TRBV5-8 and TRBJ2-1 for the parts outside the CDR3, the full variable domain is EAGVTQSPTHLIKTRGQQATLRCSPISGHTSVYWYQQALGLGLQFLLWYDEGEERNRGNFPPRFSGRQFPNYSSELNVNALELEDSALYLCASSLGTVESYNEQFFGPGTRLTVL.

The chain couples TRBV9 to TRBJ2-3; 7 nucleotides align to TRBD1. V lost 3 bases to trimming and J lost 2 bases; unmatched junction nucleotides: 6. The CDR3 covers 15 residues. Germline V CDR1 and CDR2: SGDLS, YYNGEE. The chain's CDR3 is CASSGQGVYTDTQYF. The CDR3 DNA follows: TGTGCCAGCAGCGGGCAGGGGGTATACACAGATACGCAGTATTTT.

The chain employs TRBV11-3 and TRBJ2-5; D is tentatively TRBD1 or TRBD2 (5 bases each). Trimming shortened V by 5 bases and J by 2 bases, and 12 bases separated the two germline ends. This CDR3 has 14 amino acids. CDR1 SGHNT and CDR2 YENEEA come from the germline V gene. CDR3 sequence (DNA): TGTGCCAGCAGCACCCGGGACCGTCAAGAGACCCAGTACTTC. It is translated as CASSTRDRQETQYF.

This chain links TRBV19 with TRBJ1-2; TRBD1 is a possible D gene (6 bases). The ends were cut back, 6 bases at V and 6 bases at J, with 20 bases in the middle. The CDR3 spans 15 residues. CDR1 is LNHDA and CDR2 is SQIVND in the germline V gene (reference sequence). The CDR3 DNA is TGTGCCAGTAGCCCAGGGGTGGGGGGCGAGGATGGCTACACCTTC. Translating gives CASSPGVGGEDGYTF.

V and J are TRBV7-2 and TRBJ2-7; 7 bases match TRBD2. The CDR3 runs 15 residues. Germline loops: CDR1 SGHTA, CDR2 FQGNSA. With V trimmed by 1 base and J by 2 bases, 5 bases remained unmatched. Here the CDR3 reads CASSLGLAAAYEQYF. As DNA, the CDR3 is TGTGCCAGCAGCTTAGGGCTAGCGGCAGCCTACGAGCAGTACTTC.

This clone was detected only once. The rearrangement uses TRBV29-1 and TRBJ2-7; tentative D call: TRBD1 (6 bases). CDR3 length equals 14 residues. Germline loops: CDR1 SQVTM, CDR2 ANQGSEA. V lost 6 bases and J 0 bases, leaving 15 bases between the germline ends. CDR3 bases: TGCAGCGTCACCCGGGACACGAGCTCCTACGAGCAGTACTTC. It translates to CSVTRDTSSYEQYF.

The chain is built from TRBV27 and TRBJ2-5, with 14 positions matching TRBD2. The ends lost 3 bases at V and 7 bases at J; junction bases unmatched: 1. Germline V lookup: CDR1 MNHEY, CDR2 SMNVEV (reference sequence). The length of the CDR3 is 14 residues. The CDR3 reads CASSLGLAGATQYF. CDR3 nucleotides: TGTGCCAGCAGTTTGGGACTAGCGGGAGCGACCCAGTACTTC.

The V and J genes are TRBV7-2 and TRBJ2-2, with D unclear. From germline, CDR1 is SGHTA and CDR2 FQGNSA. CDR3 length: 17 residues. V lost 7 bases and J lost 2, with 20 bases in between. This CDR3 is CASTRRPVGRNTGELFF. The DNA of the CDR3 is TGTGCCAGCACCCGAAGACCGGTAGGGCGTAACACCGGGGAGCTGTTTTTT.